Given below is one T cell receptor beta chain in context. The protocol was immunoSEQ multiplex PCR, while the TCRdb copy is restricted to in-frame clones and leaves out a portion. Of tens of thousands of clones in the sample, over 75% are singletons; the top ten hold less than 6%. The source of the sample is a study of identifying expanded T cells in peripheral blood. The V gene's germline CDR1 is SGHTA and CDR2 FQGNSA. The CDR3 consists of 15 residues. The trim removed 0 bases at V and 4 bases at J, leaving 3 bases unmatched. Sequencing was done on a sample of blood. This receptor was obtained from a person between 18 and 75 years old in good health. J is TRBJ1-2 and V is TRBV7-2; 9 bases map to TRBD1. The CDR3 reads CASSLAPGQGYGYTF. The CDR3 DNA reads as TGTGCCAGCAGCTTAGCGCCGGGACAGGGCTATGGCTACACCTTC.